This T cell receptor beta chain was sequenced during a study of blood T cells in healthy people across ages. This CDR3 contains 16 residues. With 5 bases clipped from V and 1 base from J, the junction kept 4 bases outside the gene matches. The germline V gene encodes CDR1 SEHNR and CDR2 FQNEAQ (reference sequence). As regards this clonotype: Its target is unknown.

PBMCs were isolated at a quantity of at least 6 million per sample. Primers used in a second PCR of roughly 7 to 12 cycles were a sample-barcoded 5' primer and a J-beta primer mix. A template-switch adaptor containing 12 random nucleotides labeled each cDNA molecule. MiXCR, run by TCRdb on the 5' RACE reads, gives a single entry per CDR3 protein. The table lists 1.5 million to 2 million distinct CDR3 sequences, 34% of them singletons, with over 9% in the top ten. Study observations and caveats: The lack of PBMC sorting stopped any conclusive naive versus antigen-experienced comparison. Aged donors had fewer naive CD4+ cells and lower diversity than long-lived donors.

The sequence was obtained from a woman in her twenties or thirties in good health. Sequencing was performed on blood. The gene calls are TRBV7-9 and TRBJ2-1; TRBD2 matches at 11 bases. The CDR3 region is CASSTGTSGSYNEQFF. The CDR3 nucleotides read TGTGCCAGCAGCACCGGGACTAGCGGTTCCTACAATGAGCAGTTCTTC.